The clone carrying this TCR beta chain came up many times. Time point meaning: patch test 3, about 24 weeks after DPC sensitization. Treatment denoted: therapeutic diphenylcyclopropenone sensitization with weekly scalp DPC. This sample was taken from a study of human T cells and chemical hapten exposure. About the research overall: On roughly 2 cm by roughly 2 cm of upper inner arm skin, sensitization was performed with 2% DPC.

CDR3 length: 17 residues. After removal of 0 bases from V and 3 bases from J, the junction contained 6 bases not matched to a gene. The germline CDR1 and CDR2 sequences are LGHNA and YSLEER. TCRdb used MiXCR to reprocess the RACE reads, holding one entry per CDR3 protein. Altogether 80,000 to 100,000 distinct CDR3 sequences are present, roughly 11% being singletons, with the ten largest covering approximately 1.1%. The sequencing used whole blood, collected in connection with sensitization to the hapten diphenylcyclopropenone (DPC). This TCR was sampled from a woman under 40 with alopecia areata. Some clones in this sample may be carry-over from other donors' samples. This chain uses TRBV4-3 with TRBJ2-2; 8 bases are shared with TRBD2. CDR3 nucleotide sequence: TGCGCCAGCAGCCAAGATACCAGCGGGAGTTACACCGGGGAGCTGTTTTTT. It encodes CASSQDTSGSYTGELFF.